Detailed here is one TCR beta chain. As yet, its antigen is unknown. Produced via immunoSEQ multiplex PCR; TCRdb's table is partial and in-frame only. The top ten hold approximately 0.61% of the sample, which has more than 55,000 clones, approximately 88% seen once. This sample is drawn from a study of OX40 agonist ivuxolimab in advanced cancers. Overall study context: Ivuxolimab, which is an agonistic anti-OX40 (CD134) antibody, was administered to the patients.

This CDR3 spans 15 amino acids. With 5 bases clipped from V and 4 bases from J, the junction kept 2 bases outside the gene matches. Germline V lookup: CDR1 SGHVS, CDR2 FNYEAQ. Study observations and caveats: Clonal expansion from baseline to week 6 occurred in both CD4+ and CD8+ T cells.

Sequencing was performed on CD4+ or CD8+ T cells sorted from blood, taken in a trial of the OX40 agonist ivuxolimab. The TCR sequence derives from an adult with an advanced solid tumor such as melanoma, head and neck, liver or kidney cancer. The chain uses TRBV7-6 and TRBJ2-1; 13 bases match TRBD2. The CDR3 spells CASSAGLAGYNEQFF. CDR3 DNA sequence: TGTGCCAGCAGCGCGGGACTAGCGGGGTACAATGAGCAGTTCTTC.